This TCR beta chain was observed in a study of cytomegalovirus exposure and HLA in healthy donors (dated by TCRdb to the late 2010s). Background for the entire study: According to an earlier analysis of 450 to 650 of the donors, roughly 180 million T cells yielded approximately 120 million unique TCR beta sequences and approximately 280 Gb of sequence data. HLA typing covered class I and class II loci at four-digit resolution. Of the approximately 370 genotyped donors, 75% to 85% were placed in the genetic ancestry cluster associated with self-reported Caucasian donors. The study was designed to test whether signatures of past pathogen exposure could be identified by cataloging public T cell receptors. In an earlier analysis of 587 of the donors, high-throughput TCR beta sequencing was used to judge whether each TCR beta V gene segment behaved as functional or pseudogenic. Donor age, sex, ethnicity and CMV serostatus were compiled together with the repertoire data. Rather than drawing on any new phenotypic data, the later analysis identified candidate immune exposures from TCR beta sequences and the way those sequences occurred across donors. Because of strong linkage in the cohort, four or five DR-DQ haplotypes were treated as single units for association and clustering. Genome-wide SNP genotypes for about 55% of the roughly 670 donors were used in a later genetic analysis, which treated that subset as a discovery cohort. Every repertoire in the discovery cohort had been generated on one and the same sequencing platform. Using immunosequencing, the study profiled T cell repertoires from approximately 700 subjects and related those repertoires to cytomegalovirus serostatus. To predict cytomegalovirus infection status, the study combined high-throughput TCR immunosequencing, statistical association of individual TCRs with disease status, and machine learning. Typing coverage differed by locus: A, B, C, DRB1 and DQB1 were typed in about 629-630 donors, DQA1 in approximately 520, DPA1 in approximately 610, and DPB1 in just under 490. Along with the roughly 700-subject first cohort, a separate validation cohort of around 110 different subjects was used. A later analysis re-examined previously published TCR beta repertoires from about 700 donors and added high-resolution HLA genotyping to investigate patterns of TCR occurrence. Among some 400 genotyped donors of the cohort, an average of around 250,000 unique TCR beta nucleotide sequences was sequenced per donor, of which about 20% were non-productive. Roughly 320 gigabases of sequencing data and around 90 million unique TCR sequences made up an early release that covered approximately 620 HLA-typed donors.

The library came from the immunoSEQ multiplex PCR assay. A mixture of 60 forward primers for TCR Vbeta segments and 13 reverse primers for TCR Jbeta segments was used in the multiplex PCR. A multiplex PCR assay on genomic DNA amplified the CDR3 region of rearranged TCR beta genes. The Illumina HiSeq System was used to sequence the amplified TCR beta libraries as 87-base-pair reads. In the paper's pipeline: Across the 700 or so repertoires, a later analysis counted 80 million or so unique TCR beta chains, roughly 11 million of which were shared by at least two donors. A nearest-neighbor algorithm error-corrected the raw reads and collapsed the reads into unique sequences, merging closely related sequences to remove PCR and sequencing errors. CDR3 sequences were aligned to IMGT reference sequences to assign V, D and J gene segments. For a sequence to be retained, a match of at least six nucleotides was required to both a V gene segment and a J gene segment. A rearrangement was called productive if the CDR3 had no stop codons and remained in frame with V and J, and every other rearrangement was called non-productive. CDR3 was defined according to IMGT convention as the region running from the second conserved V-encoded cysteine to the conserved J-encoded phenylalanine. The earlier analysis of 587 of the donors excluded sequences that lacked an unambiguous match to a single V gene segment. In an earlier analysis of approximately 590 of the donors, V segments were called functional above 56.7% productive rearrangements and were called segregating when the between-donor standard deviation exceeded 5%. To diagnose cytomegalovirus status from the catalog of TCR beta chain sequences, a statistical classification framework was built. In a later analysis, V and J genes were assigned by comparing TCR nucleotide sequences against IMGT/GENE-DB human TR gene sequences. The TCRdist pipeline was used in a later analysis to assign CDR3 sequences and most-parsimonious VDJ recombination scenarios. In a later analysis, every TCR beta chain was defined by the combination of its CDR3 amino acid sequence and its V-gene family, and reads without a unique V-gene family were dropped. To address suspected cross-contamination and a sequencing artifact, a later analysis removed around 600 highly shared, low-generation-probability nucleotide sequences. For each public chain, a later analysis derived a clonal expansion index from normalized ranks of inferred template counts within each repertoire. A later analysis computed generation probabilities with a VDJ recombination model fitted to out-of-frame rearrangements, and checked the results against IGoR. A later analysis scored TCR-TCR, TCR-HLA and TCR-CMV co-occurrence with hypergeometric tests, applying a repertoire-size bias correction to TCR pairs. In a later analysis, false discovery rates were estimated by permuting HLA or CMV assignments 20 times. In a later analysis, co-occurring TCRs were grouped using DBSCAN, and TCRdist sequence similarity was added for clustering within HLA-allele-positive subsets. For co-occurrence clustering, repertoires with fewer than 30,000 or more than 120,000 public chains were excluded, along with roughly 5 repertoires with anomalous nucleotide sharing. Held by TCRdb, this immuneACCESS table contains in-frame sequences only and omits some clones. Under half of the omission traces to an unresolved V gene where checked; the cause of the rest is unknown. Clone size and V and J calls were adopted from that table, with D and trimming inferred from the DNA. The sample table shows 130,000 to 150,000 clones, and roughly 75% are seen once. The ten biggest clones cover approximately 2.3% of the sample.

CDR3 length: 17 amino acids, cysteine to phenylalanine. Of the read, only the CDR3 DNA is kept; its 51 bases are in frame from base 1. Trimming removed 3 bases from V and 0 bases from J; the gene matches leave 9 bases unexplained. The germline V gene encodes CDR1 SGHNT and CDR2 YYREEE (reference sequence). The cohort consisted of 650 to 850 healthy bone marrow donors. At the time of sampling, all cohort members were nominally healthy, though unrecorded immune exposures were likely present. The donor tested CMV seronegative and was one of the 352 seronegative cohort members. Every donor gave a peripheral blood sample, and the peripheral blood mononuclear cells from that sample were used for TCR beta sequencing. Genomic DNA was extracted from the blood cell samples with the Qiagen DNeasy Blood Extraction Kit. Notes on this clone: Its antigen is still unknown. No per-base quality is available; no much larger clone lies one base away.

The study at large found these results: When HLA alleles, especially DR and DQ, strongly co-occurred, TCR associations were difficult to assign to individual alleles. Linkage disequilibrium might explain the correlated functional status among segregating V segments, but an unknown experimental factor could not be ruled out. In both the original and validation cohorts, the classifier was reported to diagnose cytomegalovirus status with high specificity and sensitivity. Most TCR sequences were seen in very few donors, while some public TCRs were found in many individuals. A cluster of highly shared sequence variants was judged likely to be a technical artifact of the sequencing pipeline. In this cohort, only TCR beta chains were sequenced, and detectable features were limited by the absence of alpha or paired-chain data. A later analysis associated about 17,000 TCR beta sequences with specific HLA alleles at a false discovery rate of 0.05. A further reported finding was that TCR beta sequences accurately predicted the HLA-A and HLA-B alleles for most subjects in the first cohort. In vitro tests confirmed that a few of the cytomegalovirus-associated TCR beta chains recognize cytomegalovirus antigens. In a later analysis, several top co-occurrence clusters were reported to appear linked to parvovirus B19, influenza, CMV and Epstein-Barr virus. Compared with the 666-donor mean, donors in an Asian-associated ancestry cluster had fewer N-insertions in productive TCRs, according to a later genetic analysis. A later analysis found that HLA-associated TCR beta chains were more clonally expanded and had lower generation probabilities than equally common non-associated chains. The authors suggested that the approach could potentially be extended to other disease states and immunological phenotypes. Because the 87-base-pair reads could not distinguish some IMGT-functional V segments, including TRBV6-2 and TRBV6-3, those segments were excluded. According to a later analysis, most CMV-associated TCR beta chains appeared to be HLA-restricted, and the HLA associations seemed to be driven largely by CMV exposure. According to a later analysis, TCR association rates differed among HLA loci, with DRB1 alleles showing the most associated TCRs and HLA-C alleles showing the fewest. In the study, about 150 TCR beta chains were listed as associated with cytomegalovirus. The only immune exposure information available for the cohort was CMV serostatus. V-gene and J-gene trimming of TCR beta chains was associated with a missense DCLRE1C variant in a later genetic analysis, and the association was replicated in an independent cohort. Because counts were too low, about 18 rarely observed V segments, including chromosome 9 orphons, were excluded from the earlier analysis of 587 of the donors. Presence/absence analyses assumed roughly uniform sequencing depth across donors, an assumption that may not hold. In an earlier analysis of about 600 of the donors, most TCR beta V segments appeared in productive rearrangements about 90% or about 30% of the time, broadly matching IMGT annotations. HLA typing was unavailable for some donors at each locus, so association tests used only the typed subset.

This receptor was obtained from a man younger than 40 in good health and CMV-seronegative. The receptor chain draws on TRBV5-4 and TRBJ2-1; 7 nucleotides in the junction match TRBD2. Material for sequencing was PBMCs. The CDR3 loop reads CASSSSSGGSSYNEQFF. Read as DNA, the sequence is TGTGCCAGCAGCTCCAGCTCCGGGGGGAGCTCCTACAATGAGCAGTTCTTC.